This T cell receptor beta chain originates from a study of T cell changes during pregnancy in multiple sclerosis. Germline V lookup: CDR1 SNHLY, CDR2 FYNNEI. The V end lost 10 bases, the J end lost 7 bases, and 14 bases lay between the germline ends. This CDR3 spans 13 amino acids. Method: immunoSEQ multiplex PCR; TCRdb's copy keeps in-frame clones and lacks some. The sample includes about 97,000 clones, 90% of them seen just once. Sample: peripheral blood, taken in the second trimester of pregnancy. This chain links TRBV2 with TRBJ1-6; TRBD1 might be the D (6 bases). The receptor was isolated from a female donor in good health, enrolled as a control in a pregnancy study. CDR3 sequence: CAILTGNNSPLHF. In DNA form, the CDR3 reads TGTGCCATCCTAACAGGGAACAATTCACCCCTCCACTTT.